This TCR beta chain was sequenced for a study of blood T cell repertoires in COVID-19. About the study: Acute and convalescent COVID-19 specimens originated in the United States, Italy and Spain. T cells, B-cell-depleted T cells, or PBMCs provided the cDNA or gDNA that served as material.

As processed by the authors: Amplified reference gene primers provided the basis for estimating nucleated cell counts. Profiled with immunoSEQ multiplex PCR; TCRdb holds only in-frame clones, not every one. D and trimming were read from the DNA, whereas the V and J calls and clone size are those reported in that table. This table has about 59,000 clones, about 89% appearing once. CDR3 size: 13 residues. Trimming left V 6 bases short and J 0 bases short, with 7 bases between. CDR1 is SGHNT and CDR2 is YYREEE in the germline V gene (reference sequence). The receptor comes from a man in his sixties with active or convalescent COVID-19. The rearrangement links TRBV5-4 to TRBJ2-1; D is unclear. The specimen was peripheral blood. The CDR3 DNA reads TGTGCCAGCACCAAGAGCTCCTACAATGAGCAGTTCTTC. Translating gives CASTKSSYNEQFF.